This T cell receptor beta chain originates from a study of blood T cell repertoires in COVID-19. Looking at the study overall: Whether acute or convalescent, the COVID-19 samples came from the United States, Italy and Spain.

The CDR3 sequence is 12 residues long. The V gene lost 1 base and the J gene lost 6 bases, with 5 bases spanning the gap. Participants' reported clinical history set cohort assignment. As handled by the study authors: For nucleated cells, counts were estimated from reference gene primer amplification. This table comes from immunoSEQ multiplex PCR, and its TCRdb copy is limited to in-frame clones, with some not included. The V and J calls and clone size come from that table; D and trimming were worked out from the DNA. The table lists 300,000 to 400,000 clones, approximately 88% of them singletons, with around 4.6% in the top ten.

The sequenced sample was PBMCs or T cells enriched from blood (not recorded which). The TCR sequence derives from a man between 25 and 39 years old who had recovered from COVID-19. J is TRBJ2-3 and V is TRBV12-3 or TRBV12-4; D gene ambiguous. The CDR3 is CASSLVPDTQYF. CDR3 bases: TGTGCCAGCAGTTTAGTTCCGGATACGCAGTATTTT.